These 17 T cell receptor beta chains were all obtained from the same sample, sequenced in a study of blood T cell repertoires in COVID-19. Sequencing was performed with immunoSEQ multiplex PCR; in TCRdb, only in-frame clones are kept and a portion is missing. The sample contains around 200,000 clones, about 85% of which appear only once. The source material was peripheral blood. The origin of the receptors is a woman older than 75 with acute or convalescent COVID-19.

This clone was seen only once. This sequence joins TRBV7-2 and TRBJ1-2; perhaps TRBD1 as D (5 bases). Trimming shortened V by 2 bases and J by 7 bases, and 20 bases separated the two germline ends. CDR3 length: 16 amino acids. Germline CDR1 is SGHTA and CDR2 is FQGNSA. The CDR3 region is CASSLHTGTTNLGYTF. CDR3 bases: TGTGCCAGCAGCTTACACACCGGGACTACAAATCTTGGCTACACCTTC.

The chain joins TRBV12-2 to TRBJ1-5; TRBD1, the table's D call, was not compared with the DNA. TRBV12-2 is deemed a pseudogene. This CDR3 has 16 amino acids. CDR3 sequence reads: CASRLRQGYSNQPQHF. In nucleotides, the CDR3 is TGTGCAAGTCGCCTACGACAGGGTTATAGCAATCAGCCCCAGCATTTT.

V usage is TRBV5-1 and J usage is TRBJ2-7; D ambiguous. V gave up 4 bases and J gave up 3 bases, with 20 bases separating them. The CDR3 runs to 16 residues. Germline CDR1 reads SGHRS; CDR2 reads YFSETQ. The CDR3 reads CASSPSGYTGGYEQYF. The CDR3 DNA is TGCGCCAGCAGCCCTTCAGGCTACACCGGTGGCTACGAGCAGTACTTC.

V is TRBV3-1 (or the pseudogene TRBV3-2) and J is TRBJ1-1; 9 bases fit TRBD1. Germline CDR1 LGHDT, CDR2 YNNKEL (reference sequence). V was pared by 3 bases and J by 3 bases, with 2 bases of the junction left unmatched. The CDR3 is 14 amino acids. CDR3 DNA sequence: TGTGCCAGCAGCCATAGGACAGGGGACACTGAAGCTTTCTTT. This codes for CASSHRTGDTEAFF.

The chain links TRBV7-2 to TRBJ2-3, with a weak D call TRBD1 (6 bases). V was trimmed by 2 bases and J by 8 bases, leaving 17 bases between them. CDR1 and CDR2 (germline): SGHTA, FQGNSA. The CDR3 extends over 15 amino acids. CDR3: CASSLMRTAQVTQYF. The DNA for the CDR3 is TGTGCCAGCAGCTTAATGCGGACAGCGCAGGTTACGCAGTATTTT.

CDR3: CATSTRTSGRALETQYF. CDR3 DNA sequence: TGTGCCACCAGCACTAGGACTAGCGGGAGGGCCTTGGAGACCCAGTACTTC. V is TRBV15 and J is TRBJ2-5; 15 bases map to TRBD2. V lost 4 bases and J lost 5; bases outside the gene matches: 8. This CDR3 comprises 17 residues. CDR1 and CDR2 (germline): LNHNV, YYDKDF (reference sequence).

This clone was observed once. The gene calls are TRBV6-5 and TRBJ2-3; D might be TRBD2 (6 bases). Germline V gene lookup returns CDR1 MNHEY and CDR2 SVGAGI. The V gene lost 4 bases and the J gene lost 3 bases, with 17 bases spanning the gap. The CDR3 is 16 residues long. CDR3 sequence reads: CASSSGTAPPTDTQYF. DNA of the CDR3: TGTGCCAGCAGTTCCGGGACTGCGCCCCCAACAGATACGCAGTATTTT.

J is TRBJ2-1 and V is TRBV11-3; 7 bases map to TRBD2. In germline, CDR1 is SGHNT, CDR2 YENEEA. Unmatched junction bases numbered 1, after V lost 1 base and J lost 4 bases. CDR3 length equals 14 residues. The DNA of the CDR3 is TGTGCCAGCAGCTTAGGAGCGGGGTACAATGAGCAGTTCTTC. It encodes CASSLGAGYNEQFF.

J is TRBJ2-5 and V is TRBV7-2; possibly TRBD1 for D (6 bases). Germline V gives CDR1 SGHTA, CDR2 FQGNSA. The CDR3 is made up of 15 amino acids. V lost 5 bases, J lost 4 bases, and 17 bases lay in between. CDR3: CASSPLGQMIETQYF. The CDR3 DNA is TGTGCCAGCAGCCCCCTTGGACAGATGATAGAGACCCAGTACTTC.

The chain joins TRBV25-1 to TRBJ1-1, with D perhaps matching TRBD1 (5 bases). The CDR3 contains 17 residues. Between the trimmed V and J ends, which lost 1 base and 0 bases, there was a span of 15 bases. Germline lookup yields CDR1 MGHDK and CDR2 SYGVNS. The DNA for the CDR3 is TGTGCCAGCAGTGAATCCCCCGGGGAGGGGATGAACACTGAAGCTTTCTTT. This sequence encodes CASSESPGEGMNTEAFF.

The CDR3 nucleotides read TGTGCCAGCTCACCACCAGGGACAGGAAACACCGGGGAGCTGTTTTTT. Translating it yields CASSPPGTGNTGELFF. The chain is built from TRBV18 and TRBJ2-2, with 8 bases aligning to TRBD1. The V gene's germline CDR1 is KGHSH and CDR2 LQKENI. J lost 2 bases, V lost 0 bases, and 2 bases had no gene match. This CDR3 has 16 amino acids.

This chain connects TRBV6-2 or TRBV6-3 to TRBJ2-7; D might be TRBD1 (6 bases). Germline CDR1 is MNHEY and CDR2 is SVGEGT. The V gene lost 4 bases and the J gene lost 1 base, with 11 bases spanning the gap. This CDR3 is 14 amino acids long. The CDR3 sequence: CASSSGTRSYEQYF. CDR3 coding DNA: TGTGCCAGCAGTTCCGGGACAAGATCCTACGAGCAGTACTTC.

The chain joins TRBV7-2 to TRBJ2-5; a possible D gene is TRBD1 (6 bases). This CDR3 is built from 14 residues. Germline CDR1 SGHTA, CDR2 FQGNSA. Deletions cut 4 bases from V and 5 bases from J, with 14 bases between. The CDR3 sequence is CASSYQGQGETQYF. The CDR3 nucleotides are TGTGCCAGCAGCTACCAGGGGCAAGGGGAGACCCAGTACTTC.

This clone has only one observation. This chain joins TRBV10-1 and TRBJ2-1; the match to TRBD2 covers 14 bases. CDR1 is WNHNN, CDR2 SYGVQD, per germline (reference sequence). The CDR3 loop spans 17 amino acids. V lost 2 bases to trimming and J lost 7 bases; unmatched junction nucleotides: 7. This CDR3 reads CASSEPGTSGSKNEQFF. Written as DNA, the CDR3 is TGCGCCAGCAGTGAGCCGGGGACTAGCGGGAGTAAGAATGAGCAGTTCTTC.

This sequence joins TRBV5-8 and TRBJ2-3; D call uncertain. CDR1 and CDR2 (germline): SGHTS, YDEGEE. This CDR3 is 12 amino acids long. V was pared by 4 bases and J by 4 bases, with 7 bases between. CDR3: CASSPPADTQYF. As DNA, the CDR3 is TGTGCCAGCAGCCCTCCGGCAGATACGCAGTATTTT.

V usage is TRBV5-6 and J usage is TRBJ1-2, with D uncertain. Germline V gene sequence: CDR1 SGHDT, CDR2 YYEEEE. Between the trimmed V and J ends, which lost 4 bases and 4 bases, there was a span of 17 bases. The length of the CDR3 is 15 residues. This CDR3 reads CASSLFGVEGYGYTF. The CDR3 coding sequence is TGTGCCAGCAGCCTCTTCGGGGTAGAGGGCTATGGCTACACCTTC.

The rearrangement links TRBV2 to TRBJ1-5; D gene ambiguous. The ends were cut back, 1 base at V and 6 bases at J, with 7 bases in the middle. The CDR3 length is 13 residues. Germline CDR1 is SNHLY and CDR2 is FYNNEI. In DNA form, the CDR3 reads TGTGCCAGCAGTGAAGTGGGAGGTCAGCCCCAGCATTTT. This codes for CASSEVGGQPQHF.